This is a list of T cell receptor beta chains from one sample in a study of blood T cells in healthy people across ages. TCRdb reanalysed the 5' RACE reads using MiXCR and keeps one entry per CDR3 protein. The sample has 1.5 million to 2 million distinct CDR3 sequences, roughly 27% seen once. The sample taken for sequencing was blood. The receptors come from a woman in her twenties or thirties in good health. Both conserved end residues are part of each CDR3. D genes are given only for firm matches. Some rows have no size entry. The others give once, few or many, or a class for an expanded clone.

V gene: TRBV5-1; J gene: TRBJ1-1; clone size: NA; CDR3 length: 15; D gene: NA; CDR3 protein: CASSLYRDVGTEAFF; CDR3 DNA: TGCGCCAGCAGCCTTTACAGGGACGTCGGCACTGAAGCTTTCTTT
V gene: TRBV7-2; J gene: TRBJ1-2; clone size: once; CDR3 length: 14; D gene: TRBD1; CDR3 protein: CASSDPGQGHGYTF; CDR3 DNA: TGTGCCAGCAGCGACCCGGGACAGGGGCATGGCTACACCTTC
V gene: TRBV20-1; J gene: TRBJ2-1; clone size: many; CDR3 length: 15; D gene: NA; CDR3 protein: CSANGLETNYNEQFF; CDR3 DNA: TGCAGTGCCAACGGCTTAGAGACTAACTACAATGAGCAGTTCTTC
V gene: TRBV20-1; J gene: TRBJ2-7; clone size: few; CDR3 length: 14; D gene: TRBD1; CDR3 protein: CSAETGTGSYEQYF; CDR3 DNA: TGCAGTGCTGAGACCGGGACAGGCTCCTACGAGCAGTACTTC
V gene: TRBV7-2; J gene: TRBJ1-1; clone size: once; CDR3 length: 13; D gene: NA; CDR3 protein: CASSLMEYTEAFF; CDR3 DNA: TGTGCCAGCAGCTTAATGGAGTACACTGAAGCTTTCTTT
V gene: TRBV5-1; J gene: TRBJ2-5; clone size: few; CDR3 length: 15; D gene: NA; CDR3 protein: CASSLGPTGRETQYF; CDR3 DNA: TGCGCCAGCAGCTTGGGACCTACAGGTCGGGAGACCCAGTACTTC
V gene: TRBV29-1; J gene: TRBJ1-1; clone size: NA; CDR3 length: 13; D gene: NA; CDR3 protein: CSVEGRGATEAFF; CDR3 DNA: TGCAGCGTTGAAGGGCGGGGGGCTACTGAAGCTTTCTTT
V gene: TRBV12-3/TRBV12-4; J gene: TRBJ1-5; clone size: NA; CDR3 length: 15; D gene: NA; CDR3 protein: CASSSSGGAVQPQHF; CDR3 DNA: TGTGCCAGCAGCTCCTCGGGGGGGGCCGTTCAGCCCCAGCATTTT
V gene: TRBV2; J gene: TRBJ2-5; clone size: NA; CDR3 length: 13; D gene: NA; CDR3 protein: CASFGGFQETQYF; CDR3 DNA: TGTGCCAGCTTTGGGGGGTTCCAAGAGACCCAGTACTTC
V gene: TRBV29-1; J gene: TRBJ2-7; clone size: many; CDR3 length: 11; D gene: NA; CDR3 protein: CSGSDSYEQYF; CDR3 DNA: TGCAGCGGTTCGGACAGTTACGAGCAGTACTTC
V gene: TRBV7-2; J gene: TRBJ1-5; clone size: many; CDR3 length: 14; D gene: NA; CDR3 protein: CASSLGPSNQPQHF; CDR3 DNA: TGTGCCAGCAGCTTAGGACCGAGCAATCAGCCCCAGCATTTT
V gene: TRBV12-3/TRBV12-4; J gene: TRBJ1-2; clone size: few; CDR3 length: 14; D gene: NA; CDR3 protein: CASKAPEVGYGYTF; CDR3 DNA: TGTGCCAGTAAAGCCCCCGAGGTTGGCTATGGCTACACCTTC
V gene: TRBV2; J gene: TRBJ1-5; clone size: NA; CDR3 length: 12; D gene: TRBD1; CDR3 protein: CASSVTGSPQHF; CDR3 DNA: TGTGCCAGCAGCGTGACAGGGTCGCCCCAGCATTTT
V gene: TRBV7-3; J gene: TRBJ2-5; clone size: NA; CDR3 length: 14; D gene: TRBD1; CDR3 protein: CASSPGQGAATQYF; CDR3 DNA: TGTGCCAGCAGCCCCGGACAGGGGGCTGCGACCCAGTACTTC
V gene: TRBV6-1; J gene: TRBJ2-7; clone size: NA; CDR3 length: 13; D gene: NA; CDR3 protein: CASSLKRVYEQYF; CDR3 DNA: TGTGCCAGCAGCTTAAAAAGGGTCTACGAGCAGTACTTC
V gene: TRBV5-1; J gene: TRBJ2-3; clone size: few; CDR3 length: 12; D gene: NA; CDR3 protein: CASRGDPDTQYF; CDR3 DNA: TGCGCCAGCAGAGGGGATCCAGATACGCAGTATTTT
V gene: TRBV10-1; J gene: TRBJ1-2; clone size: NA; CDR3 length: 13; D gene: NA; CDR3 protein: CASSSDTRYGYTF; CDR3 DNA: TGCGCCAGCAGCTCCGACACGCGATATGGCTACACCTTC
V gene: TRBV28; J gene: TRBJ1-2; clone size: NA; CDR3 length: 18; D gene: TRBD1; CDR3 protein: CASSTPGTGGSQRFSYTF; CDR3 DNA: TGTGCCAGCAGTACACCCGGGACAGGGGGCTCCCAACGATTTAGCTACACCTTC